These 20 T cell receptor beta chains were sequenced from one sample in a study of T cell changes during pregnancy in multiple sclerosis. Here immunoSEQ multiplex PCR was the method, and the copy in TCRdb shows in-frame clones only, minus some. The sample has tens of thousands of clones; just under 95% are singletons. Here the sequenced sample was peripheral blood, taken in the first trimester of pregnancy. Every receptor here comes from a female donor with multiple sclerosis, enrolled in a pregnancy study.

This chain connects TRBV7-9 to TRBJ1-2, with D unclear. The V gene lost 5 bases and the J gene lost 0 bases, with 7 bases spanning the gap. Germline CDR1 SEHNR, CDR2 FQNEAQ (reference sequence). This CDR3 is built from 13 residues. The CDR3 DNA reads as TGTGCCAGCAGCCCAGCGGCTAACTATGGCTACACCTTC. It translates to CASSPAANYGYTF. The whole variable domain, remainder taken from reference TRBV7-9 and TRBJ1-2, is DTGVSQNPRHKITKRGQNVTFRCDPISEHNRLYWYRQTLGQGPEFLTYFQNEAQLEKSRLLSDRFSAERPKGSFSTLEIQRTEQGDSAMYLCASSPAANYGYTFGSGTRLTVV.

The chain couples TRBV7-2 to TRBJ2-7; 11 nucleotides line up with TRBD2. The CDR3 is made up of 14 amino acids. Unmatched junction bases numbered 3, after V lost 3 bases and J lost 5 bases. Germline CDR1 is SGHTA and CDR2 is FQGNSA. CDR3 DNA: TGTGCCAGCAGCTTTAGCGGGGGGGCCGACGAGCAGTACTTC. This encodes CASSFSGGADEQYF.

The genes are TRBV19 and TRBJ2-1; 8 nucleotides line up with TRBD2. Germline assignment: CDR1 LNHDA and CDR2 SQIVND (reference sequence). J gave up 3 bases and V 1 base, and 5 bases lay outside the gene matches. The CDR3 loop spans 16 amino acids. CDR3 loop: CASSIALAADYNEQFF. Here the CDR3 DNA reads TGTGCCAGTAGTATAGCACTAGCGGCCGACTACAATGAGCAGTTCTTC.

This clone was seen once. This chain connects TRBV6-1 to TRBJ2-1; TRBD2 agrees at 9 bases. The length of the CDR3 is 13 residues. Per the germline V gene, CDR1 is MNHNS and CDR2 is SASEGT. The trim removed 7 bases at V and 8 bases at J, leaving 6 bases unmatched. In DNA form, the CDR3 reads TGTGCCAGCATTCGGCGGGAGGGGGATGAGCAGTTCTTC. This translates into CASIRREGDEQFF.

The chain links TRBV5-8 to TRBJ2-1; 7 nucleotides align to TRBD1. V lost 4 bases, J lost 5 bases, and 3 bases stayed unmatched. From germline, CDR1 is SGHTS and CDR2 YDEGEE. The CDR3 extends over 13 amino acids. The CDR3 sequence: CASSPTGDNEQFF. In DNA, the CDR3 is TGTGCCAGCAGCCCCACAGGGGACAATGAGCAGTTCTTC.

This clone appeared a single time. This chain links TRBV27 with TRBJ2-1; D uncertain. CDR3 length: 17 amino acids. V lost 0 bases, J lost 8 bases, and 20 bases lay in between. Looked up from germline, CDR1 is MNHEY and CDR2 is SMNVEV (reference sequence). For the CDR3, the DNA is TGTGCCAGCAGTTTATCGATAAGGCTCGCTCTCACAGATGAGCAGTTCTTC. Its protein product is CASSLSIRLALTDEQFF.

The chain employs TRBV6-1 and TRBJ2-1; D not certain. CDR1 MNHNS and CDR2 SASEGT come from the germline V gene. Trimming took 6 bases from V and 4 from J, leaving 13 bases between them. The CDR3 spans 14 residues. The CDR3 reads CASSPSLLYNEQFF. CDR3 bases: TGTGCCAGCAGCCCAAGTTTACTATACAATGAGCAGTTCTTC.

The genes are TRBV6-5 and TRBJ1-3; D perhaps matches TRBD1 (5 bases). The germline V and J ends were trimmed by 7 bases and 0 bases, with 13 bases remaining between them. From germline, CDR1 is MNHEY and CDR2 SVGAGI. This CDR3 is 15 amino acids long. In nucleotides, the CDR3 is TGTGCCAGCACGCTAGGGGCCTTCTCTGGAAACACCATATATTTT. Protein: CASTLGAFSGNTIYF.

The CDR3 is CASSPSGGAKYYEQYF. For the CDR3, the DNA is TGTGCCAGCAGTCCGTCCGGGGGGGCCAAGTACTACGAGCAGTACTTC. The chain links TRBV27 to TRBJ2-7; TRBD2 aligns across 8 bases. V dropped 5 bases and J dropped 3; count of bases not matched to a gene: 12. This CDR3 has 16 amino acids. Germline CDR1 MNHEY, CDR2 SMNVEV (reference sequence).

The CDR3 sequence: CASSRRDRSYEQYF. The CDR3 DNA follows: TGTGCCAGCAGTCGCCGGGACAGGTCCTACGAGCAGTACTTC. This chain joins TRBV2 and TRBJ2-7, with 8 bases that match TRBD1. J was trimmed by 1 base and V by 5 bases; bases with no gene match: 4. CDR1 is SNHLY and CDR2 is FYNNEI in the germline V gene. This CDR3 has 14 residues.

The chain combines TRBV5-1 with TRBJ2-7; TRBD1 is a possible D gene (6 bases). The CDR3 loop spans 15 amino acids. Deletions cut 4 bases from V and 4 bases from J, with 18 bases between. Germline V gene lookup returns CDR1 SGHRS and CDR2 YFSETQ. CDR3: CASSQGQGWRYEQYF. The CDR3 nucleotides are TGCGCCAGCAGCCAGGGGCAGGGATGGCGGTACGAGCAGTACTTC.

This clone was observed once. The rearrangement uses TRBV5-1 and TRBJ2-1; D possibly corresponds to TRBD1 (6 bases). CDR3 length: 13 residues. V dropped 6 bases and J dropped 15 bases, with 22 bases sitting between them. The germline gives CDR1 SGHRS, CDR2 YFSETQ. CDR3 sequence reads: CASTENTGGQWFF. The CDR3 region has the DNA TGCGCCAGCACCGAAAATACAGGAGGACAGTGGTTCTTC.

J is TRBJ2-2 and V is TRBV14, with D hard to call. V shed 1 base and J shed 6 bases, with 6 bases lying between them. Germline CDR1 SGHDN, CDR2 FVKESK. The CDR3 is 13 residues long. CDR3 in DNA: TGTGCCAGCAGCCAAGTCCGCGCCGGGGAGCTGTTTTTT. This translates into CASSQVRAGELFF. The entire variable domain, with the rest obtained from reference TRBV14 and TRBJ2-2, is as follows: EAGVTQFPSHSVIEKGQTVTLRCDPISGHDNLYWYRRVMGKEIKFLLHFVKESKQDESGMPNNRFLAERTGGTYSTLKVQPAELEDSGVYFCASSQVRAGELFFGEGSRLTVL.

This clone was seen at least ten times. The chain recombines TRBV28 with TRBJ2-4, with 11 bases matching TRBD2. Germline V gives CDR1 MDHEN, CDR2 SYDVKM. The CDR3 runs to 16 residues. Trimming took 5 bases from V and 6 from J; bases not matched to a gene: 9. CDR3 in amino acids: CASSARRLAGLNIQYF. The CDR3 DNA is TGTGCCAGCAGTGCACGCCGACTAGCGGGACTAAACATTCAGTACTTC.

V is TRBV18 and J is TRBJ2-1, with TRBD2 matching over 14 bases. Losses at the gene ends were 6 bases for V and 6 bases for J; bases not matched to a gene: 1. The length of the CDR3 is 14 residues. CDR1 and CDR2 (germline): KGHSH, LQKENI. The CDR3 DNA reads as TGTGCCAGCTCGGGACTAGCGGGAGTCAATGAGCAGTTCTTC. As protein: CASSGLAGVNEQFF.

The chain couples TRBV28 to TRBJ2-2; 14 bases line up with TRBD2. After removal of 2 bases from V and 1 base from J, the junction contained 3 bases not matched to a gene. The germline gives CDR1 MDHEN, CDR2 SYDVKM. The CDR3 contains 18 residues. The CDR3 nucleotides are TGTGCCAGCAGTTTAGGGACTAGCGGGAGACTGAACACCGGGGAGCTGTTTTTT. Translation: CASSLGTSGRLNTGELFF.

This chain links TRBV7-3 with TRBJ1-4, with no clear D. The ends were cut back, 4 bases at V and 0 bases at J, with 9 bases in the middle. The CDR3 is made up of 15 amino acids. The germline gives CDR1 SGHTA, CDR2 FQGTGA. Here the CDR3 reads CASSSTGSTNEKLFF. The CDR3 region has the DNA TGTGCCAGCAGCTCCACCGGGTCAACTAATGAAAAACTGTTTTTT.

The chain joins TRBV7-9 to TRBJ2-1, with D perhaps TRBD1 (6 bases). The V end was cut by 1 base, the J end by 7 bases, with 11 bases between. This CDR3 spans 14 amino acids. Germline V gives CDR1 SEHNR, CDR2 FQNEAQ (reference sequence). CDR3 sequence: CASSLGAGTNEQFF. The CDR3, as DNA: TGTGCCAGCAGCTTAGGGGCAGGGACAAATGAGCAGTTCTTC.

CDR3 residues: CASSLIRQPQHF. The CDR3 DNA reads TGTGCCAGCAGTCTAATTCGACAGCCCCAGCATTTT. The V and J genes are TRBV28 and TRBJ1-5; D not resolved. The germline V and J ends were trimmed by 5 bases and 7 bases, with 9 bases remaining between them. This CDR3 has 12 residues. The germline V gene encodes CDR1 MDHEN and CDR2 SYDVKM.

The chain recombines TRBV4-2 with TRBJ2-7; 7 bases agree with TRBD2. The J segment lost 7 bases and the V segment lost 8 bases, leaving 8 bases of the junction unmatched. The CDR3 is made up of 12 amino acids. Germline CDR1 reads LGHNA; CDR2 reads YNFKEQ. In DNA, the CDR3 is TGTGCCAGCGGCCCCGGGGGGTATGAGCAGTACTTC. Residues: CASGPGGYEQYF.